A single sample is the source of the 5 T cell receptor beta chains below, sequenced in a study of blood T cell repertoires in COVID-19. This table comes from immunoSEQ multiplex PCR, and its TCRdb copy is limited to in-frame clones, with some not included. Among roughly 460,000 clones listed, roughly 89% were seen once. Sequenced input: peripheral blood. The source is a man aged 18-30 years with COVID-19, enrolled during active disease.

The J gene is TRBJ2-2, the V gene TRBV11-2; D not resolved. The CDR3 sequence is 10 residues long. Per the germline V gene, CDR1 is SGHAT and CDR2 is FQNNGV. Trimming took 10 bases from V and 4 from J, leaving 4 bases between them. CDR3 in DNA: TGTGCCATCTCCACCGGGGAGCTGTTTTTT. It translates to CAISTGELFF.

The chain links TRBV3-1 (or the pseudogene TRBV3-2) to TRBJ2-5; 8 nucleotides match TRBD2. The CDR3 consists of 15 residues. J gave up 9 bases and V 4 bases, and 13 bases lay outside the gene matches. CDR1 is LGHDT and CDR2 is YNNKEL in the germline V gene (reference sequence). CDR3 DNA sequence: TGTGCCAGCAGCCCGACCCGGCATAGCGGGGTGTCCCAGTACTTC. It codes for CASSPTRHSGVSQYF.

This clone was seen only once. V is TRBV5-4 and J is TRBJ1-5, with D tentatively TRBD1 (5 bases). The V gene's germline CDR1 is SGHNT and CDR2 YYREEE (reference sequence). V was trimmed by 1 base and J by 0 bases, leaving 14 bases between them. The CDR3 has 17 residues. The CDR3 DNA sequence: TGTGCCAGCAGCTTGACCCGGGGAGGGGATAGCAATCAGCCCCAGCATTTT. Translation: CASSLTRGGDSNQPQHF.

The chain carries TRBV19 and TRBJ2-2; D is ambiguous. The ends were cut back, 9 bases at V and 0 bases at J, with 17 bases in the middle. Germline V lookup: CDR1 LNHDA, CDR2 SQIVND (reference sequence). The CDR3 sequence is 16 residues long. CDR3 DNA: TGTGCCAGCTCAGATCTGGGCTACCCGAACACCGGGGAGCTGTTTTTT. It is translated as CASSDLGYPNTGELFF.

This chain uses TRBV7-9 with TRBJ1-2; possibly TRBD1 for D (5 bases). This CDR3 region has 17 residues. The germline gives CDR1 SEHNR, CDR2 FQNEAQ (reference sequence). V lost 1 base and J lost 4, with 19 bases in between. In DNA form, the CDR3 reads TGTGCCAGCAGCTTAGTGGGGTCCACAGGCAAGGGCTATGGCTACACCTTC. Translation: CASSLVGSTGKGYGYTF.